The rows below give T cell receptor beta chains drawn from one sample of a study of regulatory T cells in long-lasting Graves disease. MiXCR was run by TCRdb on the multiplex PCR reads, yielding one entry per CDR3 protein. Among around 360,000 distinct CDR3 sequences listed, around 15% were seen once. The sample also formed part of further work on T cells in Graves' hyperthyroidism and ophthalmopathy.

The source was peripheral blood mononuclear cells (PBMCs), collected at new diagnosis, from a patient treated with antithyroid drugs. The receptor source for this set is a woman younger than 35 with Graves disease. The CDR3 runs from the conserved cysteine through the conserved F or W. The order of the fields is J gene, clone size, V gene, D gene, CDR3 length, CDR3 protein. A D gene is named only where the DNA matches it firmly. Some rows mark clone size as missing; the rest say once, few, many or name a class of expanded clone.

j_call: TRBJ2-5
clone_size: NA
v_call: TRBV20-1
d_call: TRBD2
cdr3_length: 14
cdr3_aa: CSASPAGGQETQYF

j_call: TRBJ2-1
clone_size: many
v_call: TRBV3-1
d_call: TRBD1
cdr3_length: 17
cdr3_aa: CASSSRTGLSSYNEQFF

j_call: TRBJ1-1
clone_size: many
v_call: TRBV11-2
d_call: NA
cdr3_length: 13
cdr3_aa: CASSPWDGGSAFF

j_call: TRBJ2-1
clone_size: NA
v_call: TRBV12-3/TRBV12-4
d_call: NA
cdr3_length: 15
cdr3_aa: CASSSSAMSIGEQFF

j_call: TRBJ2-1
clone_size: many
v_call: TRBV6-2/TRBV6-3
d_call: TRBD2
cdr3_length: 19
cdr3_aa: CASSYVGMRRERAYNEQFF

j_call: TRBJ1-1
clone_size: NA
v_call: TRBV5-4
d_call: NA
cdr3_length: 16
cdr3_aa: CASSPSGSSVNTEAFF

j_call: TRBJ1-3
clone_size: many
v_call: TRBV28
d_call: NA
cdr3_length: 14
cdr3_aa: CASSLSYSGNTIYF

j_call: TRBJ1-5
clone_size: many
v_call: TRBV6-1
d_call: NA
cdr3_length: 16
cdr3_aa: CASRGRSSWEGQPQHF

j_call: TRBJ1-1
clone_size: many
v_call: TRBV5-1
d_call: NA
cdr3_length: 13
cdr3_aa: CASSPDGYTEAFF

j_call: TRBJ1-5
clone_size: many
v_call: TRBV12-3/TRBV12-4
d_call: NA
cdr3_length: 14
cdr3_aa: CASTGEISNQPQHF

j_call: TRBJ1-1
clone_size: NA
v_call: TRBV29-1
d_call: NA
cdr3_length: 14
cdr3_aa: CSVDITGSNTEAFF

j_call: TRBJ2-3
clone_size: many
v_call: TRBV7-2
d_call: NA
cdr3_length: 16
cdr3_aa: CASSLVSGGGTDTQYF

j_call: TRBJ2-1
clone_size: many
v_call: TRBV7-9
d_call: NA
cdr3_length: 13
cdr3_aa: CASSSLGRNEQFF

j_call: TRBJ2-7
clone_size: many
v_call: TRBV20-1
d_call: NA
cdr3_length: 14
cdr3_aa: CSARDLGYSYEQYF

j_call: TRBJ2-5
clone_size: many
v_call: TRBV20-1
d_call: NA
cdr3_length: 13
cdr3_aa: CSARETGTETQYF

j_call: TRBJ1-2
clone_size: many
v_call: TRBV2
d_call: NA
cdr3_length: 12
cdr3_aa: CASRRGDYGYTF

j_call: TRBJ1-4
clone_size: few
v_call: TRBV19
d_call: TRBD1
cdr3_length: 12
cdr3_aa: CASSIVGQALFF

j_call: TRBJ1-4
clone_size: many
v_call: TRBV12-3/TRBV12-4
d_call: TRBD1
cdr3_length: 15
cdr3_aa: CASNRQGPTNEKLFF

j_call: TRBJ2-3
clone_size: many
v_call: TRBV7-3
d_call: TRBD2
cdr3_length: 16
cdr3_aa: CASSLNPGGQKDTQYF

j_call: TRBJ2-1
clone_size: NA
v_call: TRBV27
d_call: TRBD1
cdr3_length: 14
cdr3_aa: CASSSGGPGKPQFF

j_call: TRBJ2-6
clone_size: NA
v_call: TRBV5-1
d_call: NA
cdr3_length: 15
cdr3_aa: CASSLENSGANVLTF

j_call: TRBJ1-2
clone_size: many
v_call: TRBV12-3/TRBV12-4
d_call: NA
cdr3_length: 15
cdr3_aa: CASSLGRGVGYGYTF

j_call: TRBJ1-6
clone_size: many
v_call: TRBV5-5
d_call: TRBD1
cdr3_length: 16
cdr3_aa: CASSSGQGVLASPLHF

j_call: TRBJ2-1
clone_size: few
v_call: TRBV27
d_call: TRBD2
cdr3_length: 13
cdr3_aa: CASGLAGLNEQFF

j_call: TRBJ2-2
clone_size: NA
v_call: TRBV6-1
d_call: TRBD2
cdr3_length: 15
cdr3_aa: CASSGGAGVTGELFF